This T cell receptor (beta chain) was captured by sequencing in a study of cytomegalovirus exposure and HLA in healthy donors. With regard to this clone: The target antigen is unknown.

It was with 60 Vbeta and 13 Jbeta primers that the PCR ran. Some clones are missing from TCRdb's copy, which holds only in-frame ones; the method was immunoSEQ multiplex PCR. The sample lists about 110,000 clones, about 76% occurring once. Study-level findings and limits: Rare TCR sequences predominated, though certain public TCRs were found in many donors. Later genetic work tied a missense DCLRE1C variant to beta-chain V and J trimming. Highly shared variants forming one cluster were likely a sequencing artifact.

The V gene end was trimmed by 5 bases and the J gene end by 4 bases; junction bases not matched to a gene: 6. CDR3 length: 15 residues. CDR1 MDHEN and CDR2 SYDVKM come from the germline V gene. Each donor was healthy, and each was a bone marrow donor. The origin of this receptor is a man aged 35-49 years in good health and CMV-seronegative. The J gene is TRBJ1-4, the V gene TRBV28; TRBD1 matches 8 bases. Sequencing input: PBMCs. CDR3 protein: CASSPGGLLNEKLFF. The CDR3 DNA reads TGTGCCAGCAGTCCAGGGGGCCTCCTTAATGAAAAACTGTTTTTT.